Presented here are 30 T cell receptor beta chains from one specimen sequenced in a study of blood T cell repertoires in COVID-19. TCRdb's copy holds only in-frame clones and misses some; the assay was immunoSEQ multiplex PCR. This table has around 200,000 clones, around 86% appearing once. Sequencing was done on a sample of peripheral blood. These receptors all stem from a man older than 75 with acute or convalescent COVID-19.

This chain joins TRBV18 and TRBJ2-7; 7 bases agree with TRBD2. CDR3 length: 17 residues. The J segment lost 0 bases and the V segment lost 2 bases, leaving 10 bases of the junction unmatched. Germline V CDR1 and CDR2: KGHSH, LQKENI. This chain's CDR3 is CASSPDLAGVLSYEQYF. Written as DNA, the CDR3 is TGTGCCAGCTCACCAGACCTTGCGGGAGTTCTCTCCTACGAGCAGTACTTC.

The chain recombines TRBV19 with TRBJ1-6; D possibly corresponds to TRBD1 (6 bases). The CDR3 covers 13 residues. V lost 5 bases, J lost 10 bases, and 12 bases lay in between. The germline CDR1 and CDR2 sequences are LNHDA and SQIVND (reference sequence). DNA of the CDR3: TGTGCCAGTAGTCAGGGGTGGTTATCACCCCTCCACTTT. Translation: CASSQGWLSPLHF.

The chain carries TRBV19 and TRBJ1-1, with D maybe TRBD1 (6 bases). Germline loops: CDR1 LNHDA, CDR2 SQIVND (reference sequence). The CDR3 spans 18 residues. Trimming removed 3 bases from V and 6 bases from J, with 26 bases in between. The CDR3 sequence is CASSMGQTGFYIHPEAFF. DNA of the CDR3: TGTGCCAGTAGTATGGGTCAAACAGGGTTTTATATTCACCCTGAAGCTTTCTTT.

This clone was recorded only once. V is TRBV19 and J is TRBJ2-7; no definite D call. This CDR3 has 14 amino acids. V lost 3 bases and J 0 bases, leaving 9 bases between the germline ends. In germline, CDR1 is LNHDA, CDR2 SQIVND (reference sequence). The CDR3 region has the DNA TGTGCCAGTAGTATTCAGGCCAGCTCCTACGAGCAGTACTTC. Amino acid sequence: CASSIQASSYEQYF. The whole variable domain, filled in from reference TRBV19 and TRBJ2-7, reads DGGITQSPKYLFRKEGQNVTLSCEQNLNHDAMYWYRQDPGQGLRLIYYSQIVNDFQKGDIAEGYSVSREKKESFPLTVTSAQKNPTAFYLCASSIQASSYEQYFGPGTRLTVT.

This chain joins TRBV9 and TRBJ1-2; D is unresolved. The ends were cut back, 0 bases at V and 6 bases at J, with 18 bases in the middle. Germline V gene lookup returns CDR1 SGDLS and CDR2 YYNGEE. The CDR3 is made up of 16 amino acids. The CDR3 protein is CASSVGPGVQRDGYTF. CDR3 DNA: TGTGCCAGCAGCGTAGGACCGGGAGTTCAACGGGATGGCTACACCTTC.

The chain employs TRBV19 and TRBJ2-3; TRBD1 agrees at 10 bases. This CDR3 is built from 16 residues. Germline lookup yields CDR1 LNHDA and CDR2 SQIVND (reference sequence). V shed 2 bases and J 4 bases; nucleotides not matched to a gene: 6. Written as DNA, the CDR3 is TGTGCCAGTAGTATAAGGGGACAGGGGAGGGCAGATACGCAGTATTTT. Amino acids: CASSIRGQGRADTQYF.

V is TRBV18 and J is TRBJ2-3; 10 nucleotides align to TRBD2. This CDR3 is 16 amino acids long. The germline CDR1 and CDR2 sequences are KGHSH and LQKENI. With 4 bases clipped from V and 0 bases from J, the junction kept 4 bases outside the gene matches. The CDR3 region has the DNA TGTGCCAGCTCACTCGGGACTAGCGCTAGCACAGATACGCAGTATTTT. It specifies CASSLGTSASTDTQYF.

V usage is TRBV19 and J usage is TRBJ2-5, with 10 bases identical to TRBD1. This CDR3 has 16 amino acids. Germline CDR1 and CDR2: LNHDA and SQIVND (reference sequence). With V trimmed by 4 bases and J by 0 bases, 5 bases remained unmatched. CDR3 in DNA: TGTGCCAGTAGTAAAAGGACAGGGGGGTACCAAGAGACCCAGTACTTC. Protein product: CASSKRTGGYQETQYF.

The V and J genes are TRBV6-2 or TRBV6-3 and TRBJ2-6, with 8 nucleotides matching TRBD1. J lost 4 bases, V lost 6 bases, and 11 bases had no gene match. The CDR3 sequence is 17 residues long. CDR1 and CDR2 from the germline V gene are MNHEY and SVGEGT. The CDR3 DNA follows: TGTGCCAGCAGCCGTTTGCCGACAGGGGCCGGGGCCAACGTCCTGACTTTC. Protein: CASSRLPTGAGANVLTF.

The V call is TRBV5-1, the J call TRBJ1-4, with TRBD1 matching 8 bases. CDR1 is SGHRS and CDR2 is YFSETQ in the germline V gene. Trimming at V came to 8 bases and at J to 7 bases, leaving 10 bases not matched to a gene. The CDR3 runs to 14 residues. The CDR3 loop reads CASKRQGLTEKLFF. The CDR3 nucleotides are TGCGCCAGTAAGAGACAGGGGCTTACTGAAAAACTGTTTTTT.

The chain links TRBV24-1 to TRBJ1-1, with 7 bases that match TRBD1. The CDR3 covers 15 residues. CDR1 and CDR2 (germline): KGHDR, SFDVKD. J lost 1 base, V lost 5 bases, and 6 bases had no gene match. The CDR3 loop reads CATSARGSGNTEAFF. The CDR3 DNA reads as TGTGCCACCAGTGCCAGGGGGTCGGGGAACACTGAAGCTTTCTTT.

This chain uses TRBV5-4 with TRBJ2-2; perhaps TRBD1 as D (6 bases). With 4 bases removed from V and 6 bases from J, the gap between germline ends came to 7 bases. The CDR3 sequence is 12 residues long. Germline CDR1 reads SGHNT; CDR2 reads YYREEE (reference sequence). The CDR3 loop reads CASSTGSGELFF. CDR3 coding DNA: TGTGCCAGCAGCACAGGGTCCGGGGAGCTGTTTTTT.

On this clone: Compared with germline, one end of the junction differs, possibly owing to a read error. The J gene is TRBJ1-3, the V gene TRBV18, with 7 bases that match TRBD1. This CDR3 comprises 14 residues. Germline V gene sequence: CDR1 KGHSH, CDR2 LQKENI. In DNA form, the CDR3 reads TGTGCCAGCTCACGGGATTCAGGGGGAAACACTATATATTTT. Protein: CASSRDSGGNTIYF.

CDR3 in amino acids: CASSNGLAGGHEPYEQYV. The CDR3 DNA is TGTGCCAGCAGCAATGGACTAGCGGGAGGCCACGAACCGTACGAGCAGTACGTC. This chain uses TRBV21-1 with TRBJ2-7; the table's D call, TRBD2, was not checked against the DNA. TRBV21-1 is flagged as a pseudogene. The CDR3 extends over 18 amino acids.

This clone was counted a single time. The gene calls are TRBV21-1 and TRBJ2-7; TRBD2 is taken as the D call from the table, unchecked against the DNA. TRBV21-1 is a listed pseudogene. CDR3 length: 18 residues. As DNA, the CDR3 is TGTGCCAGCAGCACAATCGCCCGTGTTAGCGGGAGTAAGTACGAGCAGTACGTC. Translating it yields CASSTIARVSGSKYEQYV.

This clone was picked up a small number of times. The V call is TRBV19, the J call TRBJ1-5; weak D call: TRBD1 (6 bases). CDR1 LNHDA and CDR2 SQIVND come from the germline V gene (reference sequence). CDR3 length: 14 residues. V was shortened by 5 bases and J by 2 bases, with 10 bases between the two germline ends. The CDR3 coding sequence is TGTGCCAGTAGTCACAGGGAAGGCAATCAGCCCCAGCATTTT. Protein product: CASSHREGNQPQHF.

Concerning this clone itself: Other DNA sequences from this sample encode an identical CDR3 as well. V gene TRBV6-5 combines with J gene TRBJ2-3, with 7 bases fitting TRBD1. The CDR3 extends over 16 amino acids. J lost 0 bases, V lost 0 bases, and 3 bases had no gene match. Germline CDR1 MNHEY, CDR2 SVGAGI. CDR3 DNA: TGTGCCAGCAGTTACTCGAAGGGGGCTAGCACAGATACGCAGTATTTT. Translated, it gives CASSYSKGASTDTQYF.

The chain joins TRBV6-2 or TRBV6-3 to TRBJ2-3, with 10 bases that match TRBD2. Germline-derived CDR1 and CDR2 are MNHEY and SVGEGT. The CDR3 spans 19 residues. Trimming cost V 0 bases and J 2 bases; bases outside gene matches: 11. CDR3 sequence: CASSYSRTSGTLTTDTQYF. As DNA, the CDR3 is TGTGCCAGCAGTTACTCGAGAACTAGCGGGACCCTGACCACAGATACGCAGTATTTT.

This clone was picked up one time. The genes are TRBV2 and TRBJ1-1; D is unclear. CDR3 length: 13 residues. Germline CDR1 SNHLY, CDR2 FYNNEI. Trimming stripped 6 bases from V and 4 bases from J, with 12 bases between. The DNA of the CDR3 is TGTGCCAGCAGGGAGACTCGGCTCACTGAAGCTTTCTTT. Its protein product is CASRETRLTEAFF.

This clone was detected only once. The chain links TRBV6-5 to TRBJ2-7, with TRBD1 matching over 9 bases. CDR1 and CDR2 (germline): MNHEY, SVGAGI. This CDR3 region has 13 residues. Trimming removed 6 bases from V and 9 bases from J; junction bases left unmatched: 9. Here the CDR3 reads CASSFGTGRSQYV. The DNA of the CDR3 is TGTGCCAGCAGCTTCGGGACAGGGAGGTCGCAGTACGTC.

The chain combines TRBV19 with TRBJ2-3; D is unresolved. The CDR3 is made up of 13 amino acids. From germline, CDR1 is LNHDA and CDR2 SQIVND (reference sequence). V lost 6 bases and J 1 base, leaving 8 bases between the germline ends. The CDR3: CASRAFGTDTQYF. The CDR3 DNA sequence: TGTGCCAGTAGAGCCTTTGGCACAGATACGCAGTATTTT. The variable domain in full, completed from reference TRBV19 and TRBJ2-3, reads DGGITQSPKYLFRKEGQNVTLSCEQNLNHDAMYWYRQDPGQGLRLIYYSQIVNDFQKGDIAEGYSVSREKKESFPLTVTSAQKNPTAFYLCASRAFGTDTQYFGPGTRLTVL.

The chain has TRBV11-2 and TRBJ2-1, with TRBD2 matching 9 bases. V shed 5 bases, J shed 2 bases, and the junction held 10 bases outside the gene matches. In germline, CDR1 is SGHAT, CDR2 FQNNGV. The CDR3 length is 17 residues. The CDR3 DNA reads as TGTGCCAGCAGCGGATACTTAGCGGGAGTGACCTACAATGAGCAGTTCTTC. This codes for CASSGYLAGVTYNEQFF.

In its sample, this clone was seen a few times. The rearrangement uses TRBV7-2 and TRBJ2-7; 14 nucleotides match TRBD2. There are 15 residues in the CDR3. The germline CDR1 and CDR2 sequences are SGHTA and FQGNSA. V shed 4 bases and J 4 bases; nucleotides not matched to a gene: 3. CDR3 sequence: CASSSGLAGEYEQYF. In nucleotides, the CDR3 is TGTGCCAGCAGCTCGGGACTAGCGGGAGAGTACGAGCAGTACTTC.

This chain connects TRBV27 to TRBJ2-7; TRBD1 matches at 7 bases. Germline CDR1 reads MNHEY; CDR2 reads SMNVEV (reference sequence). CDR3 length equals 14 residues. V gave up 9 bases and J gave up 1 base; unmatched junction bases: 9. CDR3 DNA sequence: TGTGCCAGTAATGACAGGGCCGGGTCCTACGAGCAGTACTTC. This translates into CASNDRAGSYEQYF.

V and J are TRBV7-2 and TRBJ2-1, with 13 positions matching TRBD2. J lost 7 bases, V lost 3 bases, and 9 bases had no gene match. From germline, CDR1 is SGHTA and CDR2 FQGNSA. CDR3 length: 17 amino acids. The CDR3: CASSFQGLAGELNEQFF. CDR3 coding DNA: TGTGCCAGCAGCTTTCAAGGACTAGCGGGAGAATTAAATGAGCAGTTCTTC.

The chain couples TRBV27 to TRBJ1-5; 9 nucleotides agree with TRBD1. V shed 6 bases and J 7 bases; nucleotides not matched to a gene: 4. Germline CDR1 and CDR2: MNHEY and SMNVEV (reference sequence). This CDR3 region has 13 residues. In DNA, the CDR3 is TGTGCCAGCAGACAGGGGGCGGAGCAGCCCCAGCATTTT. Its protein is CASRQGAEQPQHF.

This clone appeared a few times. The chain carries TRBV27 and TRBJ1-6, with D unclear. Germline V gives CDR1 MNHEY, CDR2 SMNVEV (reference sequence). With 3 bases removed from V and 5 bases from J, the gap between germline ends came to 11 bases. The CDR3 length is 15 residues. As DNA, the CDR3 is TGTGCCAGCAGTTTCTACGCGGAGAATAATTCACCCCTCCACTTT. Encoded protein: CASSFYAENNSPLHF.

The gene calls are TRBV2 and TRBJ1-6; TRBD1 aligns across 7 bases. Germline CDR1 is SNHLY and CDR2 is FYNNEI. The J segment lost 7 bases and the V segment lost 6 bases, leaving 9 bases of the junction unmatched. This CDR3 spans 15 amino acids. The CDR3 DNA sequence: TGTGCCAGCAGCGCTGACAGGGTCGAGAATTCACCCCTCCACTTT. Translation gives CASSADRVENSPLHF.

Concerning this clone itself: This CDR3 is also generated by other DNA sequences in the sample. The CDR3 loop is CASSLAAVSYEQYF. The CDR3 DNA reads TGTGCCAGCAGCTTAGCTGCAGTTTCCTACGAGCAGTACTTC. This chain links TRBV11-2 with TRBJ2-7, with D unclear. The CDR3 sequence is 14 residues long. Trimming cost V 1 base and J 1 base, with 8 bases left between them. Germline lookup yields CDR1 SGHAT and CDR2 FQNNGV.

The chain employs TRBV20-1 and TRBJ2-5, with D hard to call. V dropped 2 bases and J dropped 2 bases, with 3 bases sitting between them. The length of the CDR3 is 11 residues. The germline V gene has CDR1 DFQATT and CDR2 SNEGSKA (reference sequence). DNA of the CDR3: TGCAGTGCTAGACAGCAAGAGACCCAGTACTTC. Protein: CSARQQETQYF.